The TCR beta chain described here comes from a study of T cell responses to AZD1222 COVID-19 vaccine. CDR1 and CDR2 from the germline V gene are LNHDA and SQIVND (reference sequence). This CDR3 is 13 amino acids long. Trimming took 7 bases from V and 6 from J, leaving 15 bases between them. Worth noting for this clone: Its antigen is undetermined.

Study results and limitations: In the spike-specific TCR repertoire, nearly half reportedly target unmutated variant regions. Two AZD1222 administrations were followed by greater Spike-specific TCR breadth and depth. Distributed over spike, vaccine-associated CD4 TCRs predominated at 160-218 and 743-854. Of the AZD1222 recipients, only five to seven were seropositive at baseline.

Only in-frame clones appear in the TCRdb table, and some are missing; sequencing was by immunoSEQ multiplex PCR. The data show some 130,000 clones, with over 75% seen just once and around 7.9% held by the top ten. The sequence came from an adult who received the MenACWY meningococcal vaccine as a control. This specimen was peripheral blood, taken 28 days after the second dose of the MenACWY control vaccine. This chain links TRBV19 with TRBJ1-1; tentatively, D is TRBD1 (5 bases). The CDR3 sequence: CASKFGRDAEAFF. CDR3 sequence (DNA): TGTGCCAGTAAGTTTGGTAGGGACGCTGAAGCTTTCTTT. Full variable domain (rest looked up from reference TRBV19 and TRBJ1-1): DGGITQSPKYLFRKEGQNVTLSCEQNLNHDAMYWYRQDPGQGLRLIYYSQIVNDFQKGDIAEGYSVSREKKESFPLTVTSAQKNPTAFYLCASKFGRDAEAFFGQGTRLTVV.